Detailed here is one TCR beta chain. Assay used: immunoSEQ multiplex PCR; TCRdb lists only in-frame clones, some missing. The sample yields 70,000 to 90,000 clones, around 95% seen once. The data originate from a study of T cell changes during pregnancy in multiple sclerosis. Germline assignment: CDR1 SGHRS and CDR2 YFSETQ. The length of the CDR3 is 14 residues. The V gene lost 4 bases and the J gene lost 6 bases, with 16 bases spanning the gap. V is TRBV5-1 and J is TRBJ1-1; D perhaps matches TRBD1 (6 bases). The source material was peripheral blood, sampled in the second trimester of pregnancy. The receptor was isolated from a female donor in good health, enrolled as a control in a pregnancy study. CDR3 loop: CASSGTGFLAEAFF. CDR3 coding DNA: TGCGCCAGCAGCGGAACAGGGTTTCTTGCTGAAGCTTTCTTT.